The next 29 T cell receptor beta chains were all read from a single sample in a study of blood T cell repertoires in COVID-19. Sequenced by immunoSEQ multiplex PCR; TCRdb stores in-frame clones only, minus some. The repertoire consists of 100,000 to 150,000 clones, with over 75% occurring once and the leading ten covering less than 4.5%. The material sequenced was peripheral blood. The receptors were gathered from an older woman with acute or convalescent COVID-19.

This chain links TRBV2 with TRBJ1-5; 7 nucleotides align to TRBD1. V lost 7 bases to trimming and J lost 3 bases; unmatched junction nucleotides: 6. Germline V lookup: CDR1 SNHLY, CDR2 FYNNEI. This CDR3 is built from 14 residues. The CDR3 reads CASTTGVSNQPQHF. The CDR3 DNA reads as TGTGCCAGCACTACAGGGGTTTCCAATCAGCCCCAGCATTTT.

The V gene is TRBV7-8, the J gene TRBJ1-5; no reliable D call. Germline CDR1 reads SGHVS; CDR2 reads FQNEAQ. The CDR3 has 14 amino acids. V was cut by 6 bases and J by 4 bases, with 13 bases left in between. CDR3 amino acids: CASSHGSFNQPQHF. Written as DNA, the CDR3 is TGTGCCAGCAGTCACGGTAGTTTTAATCAGCCCCAGCATTTT.

CDR3 sequence (DNA): TGTGCCAGCAGTGCACAGGGGGGAGGTACGCAGTATTTT. Its translation: CASSAQGGGTQYF. The V gene is TRBV2, the J gene TRBJ2-3; 8 bases map to TRBD1. The CDR3 has 13 residues. Trimming cost V 4 bases and J 8 bases; bases outside gene matches: 5. Germline loops: CDR1 SNHLY, CDR2 FYNNEI.

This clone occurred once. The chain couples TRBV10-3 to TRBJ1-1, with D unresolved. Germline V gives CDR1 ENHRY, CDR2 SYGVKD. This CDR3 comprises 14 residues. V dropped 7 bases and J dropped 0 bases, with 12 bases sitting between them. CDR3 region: CAIKETIMNTEAFF. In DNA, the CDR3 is TGTGCCATCAAGGAGACTATCATGAACACTGAAGCTTTCTTT.

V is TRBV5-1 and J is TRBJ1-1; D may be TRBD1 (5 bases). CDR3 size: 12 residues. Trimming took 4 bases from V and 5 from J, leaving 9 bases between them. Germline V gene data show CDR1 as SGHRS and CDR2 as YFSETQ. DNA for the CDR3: TGCGCCAGCAGCCGGGGGGATACTGAAGCTTTCTTT. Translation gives CASSRGDTEAFF.

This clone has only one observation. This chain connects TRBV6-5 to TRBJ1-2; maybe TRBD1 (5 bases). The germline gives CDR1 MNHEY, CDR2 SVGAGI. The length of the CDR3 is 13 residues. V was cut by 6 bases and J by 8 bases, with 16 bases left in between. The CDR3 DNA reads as TGTGCCAGCAGCAAAACCCTAGGGGAAGGCTACACCTTC. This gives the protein CASSKTLGEGYTF.

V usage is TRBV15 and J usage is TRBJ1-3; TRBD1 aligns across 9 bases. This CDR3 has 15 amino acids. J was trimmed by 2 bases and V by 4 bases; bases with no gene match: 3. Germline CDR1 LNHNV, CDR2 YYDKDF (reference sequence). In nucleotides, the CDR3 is TGTGCCACCAGCATGGACAGGGGCCCTGGAAACACCATATATTTT. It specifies CATSMDRGPGNTIYF.

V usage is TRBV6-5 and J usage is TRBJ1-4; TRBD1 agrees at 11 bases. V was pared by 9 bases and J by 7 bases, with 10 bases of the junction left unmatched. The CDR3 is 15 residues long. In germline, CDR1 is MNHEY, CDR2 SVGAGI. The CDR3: CASSGTGGGGEKLFF. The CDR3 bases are TGTGCCAGTTCCGGGACAGGGGGTGGGGGTGAAAAACTGTTTTTT.

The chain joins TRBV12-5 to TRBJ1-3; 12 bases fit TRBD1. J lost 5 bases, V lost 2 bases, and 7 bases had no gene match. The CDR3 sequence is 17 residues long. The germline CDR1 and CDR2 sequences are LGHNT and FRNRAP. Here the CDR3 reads CASGLWGQGAARNTIYF. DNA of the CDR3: TGTGCTAGTGGTTTGTGGGGACAGGGGGCGGCTAGAAACACCATATATTTT.

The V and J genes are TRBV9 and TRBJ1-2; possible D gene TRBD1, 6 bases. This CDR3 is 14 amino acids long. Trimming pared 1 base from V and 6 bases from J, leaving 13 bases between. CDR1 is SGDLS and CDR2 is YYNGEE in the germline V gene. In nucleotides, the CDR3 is TGTGCCAGCAGCGTACTAACAGGGTCGGATGGCTACACCTTC. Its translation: CASSVLTGSDGYTF.

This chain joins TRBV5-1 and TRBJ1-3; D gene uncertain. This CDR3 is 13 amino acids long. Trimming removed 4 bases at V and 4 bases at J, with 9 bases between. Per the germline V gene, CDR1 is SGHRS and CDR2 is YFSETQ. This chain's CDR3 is CASSPGRGNTIYF. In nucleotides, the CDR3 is TGCGCCAGCAGCCCCGGCAGGGGAAACACCATATATTTT.

The CDR3 region has the DNA TGTGCCAGCAGTTCCCAGCAAGGGGGCACTGAAGCTTTCTTT. This encodes CASSSQQGGTEAFF. The chain recombines TRBV2 with TRBJ1-1, with D perhaps TRBD1 (6 bases). Germline values: CDR1 SNHLY, CDR2 FYNNEI. Deletions cut 5 bases from V and 4 bases from J, with 14 bases between. The CDR3 spans 14 residues.

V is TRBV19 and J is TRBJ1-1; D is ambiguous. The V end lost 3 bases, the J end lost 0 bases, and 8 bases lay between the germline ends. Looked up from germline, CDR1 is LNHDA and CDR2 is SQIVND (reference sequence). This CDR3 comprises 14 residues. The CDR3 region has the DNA TGTGCCAGTAGTATGACATCTGTGAACACTGAAGCTTTCTTT. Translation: CASSMTSVNTEAFF.

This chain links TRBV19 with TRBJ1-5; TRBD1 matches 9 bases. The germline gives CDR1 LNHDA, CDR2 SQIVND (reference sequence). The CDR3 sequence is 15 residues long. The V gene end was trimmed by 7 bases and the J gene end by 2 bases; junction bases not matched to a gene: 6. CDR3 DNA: TGTGCCAGTACCGGGACAGGGTCGGGCAATCAGCCCCAGCATTTT. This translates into CASTGTGSGNQPQHF.

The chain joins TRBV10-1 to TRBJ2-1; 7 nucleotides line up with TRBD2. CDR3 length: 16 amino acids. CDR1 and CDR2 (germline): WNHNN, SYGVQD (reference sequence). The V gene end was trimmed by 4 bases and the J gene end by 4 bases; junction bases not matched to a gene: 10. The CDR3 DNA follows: TGCGCCAGCAGTGCTGGGGGGGGGAGGACTTACAATGAGCAGTTCTTC. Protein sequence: CASSAGGGRTYNEQFF.

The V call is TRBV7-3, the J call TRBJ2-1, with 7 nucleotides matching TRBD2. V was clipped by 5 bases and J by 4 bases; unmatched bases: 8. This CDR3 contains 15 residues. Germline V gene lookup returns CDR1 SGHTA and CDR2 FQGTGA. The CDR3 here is CASSTGTTRYNEQFF. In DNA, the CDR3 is TGTGCCAGCAGCACCGGGACTACCCGATACAATGAGCAGTTCTTC.

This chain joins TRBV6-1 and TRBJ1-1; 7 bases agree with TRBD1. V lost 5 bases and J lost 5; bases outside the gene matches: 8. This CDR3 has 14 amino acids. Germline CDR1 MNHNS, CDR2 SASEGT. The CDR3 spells CASSITPGQTEAFF. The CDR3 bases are TGTGCCAGCAGTATAACCCCGGGACAGACTGAAGCTTTCTTT.

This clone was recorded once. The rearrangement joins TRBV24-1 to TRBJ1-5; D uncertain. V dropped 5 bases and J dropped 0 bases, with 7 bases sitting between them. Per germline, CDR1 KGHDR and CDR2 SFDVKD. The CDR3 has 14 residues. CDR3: CATSGGHSNQPQHF. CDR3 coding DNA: TGTGCCACCAGTGGAGGTCATAGCAATCAGCCCCAGCATTTT.

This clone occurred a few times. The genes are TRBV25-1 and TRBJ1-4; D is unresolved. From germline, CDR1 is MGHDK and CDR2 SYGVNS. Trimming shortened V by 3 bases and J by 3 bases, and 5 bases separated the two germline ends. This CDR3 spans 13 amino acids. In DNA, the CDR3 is TGTGCCAGCAGTGACTTCCCTAATGAAAAACTGTTTTTT. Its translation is CASSDFPNEKLFF.

In DNA form, the CDR3 reads TGCGCCAGCAGTAGCGGGAATCCAGAGACCCAGTACTTC. As protein: CASSSGNPETQYF. The chain employs TRBV5-1 and TRBJ2-5; 8 nucleotides line up with TRBD2. CDR3 size: 13 residues. With 5 bases clipped from V and 4 bases from J, the junction kept 4 bases outside the gene matches. Per the germline V gene, CDR1 is SGHRS and CDR2 is YFSETQ.

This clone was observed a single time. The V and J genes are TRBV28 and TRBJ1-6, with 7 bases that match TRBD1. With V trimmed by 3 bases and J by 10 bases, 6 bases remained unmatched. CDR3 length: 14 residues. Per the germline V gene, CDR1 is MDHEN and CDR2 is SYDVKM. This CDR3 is CASSFPGGTSPLHF. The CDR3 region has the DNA TGTGCCAGCAGTTTCCCAGGGGGGACCTCACCCCTCCACTTT.

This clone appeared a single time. The CDR3 reads CAWREAGAILYGYTF. DNA of the CDR3: TGTGCCTGGAGGGAGGCAGGGGCAATCCTCTATGGCTACACCTTC. V gene TRBV30 combines with J gene TRBJ1-2, with D possibly matching TRBD1 (6 bases). This CDR3 has 15 amino acids. CDR1 GTSNPN and CDR2 SVGIG come from the germline V gene (reference sequence). The V end lost 3 bases, the J end lost 4 bases, and 18 bases lay between the germline ends. The whole variable domain, filled in from reference TRBV30 and TRBJ1-2, reads SQTIHQWPATLVQPVGSPLSLECTVEGTSNPNLYWYRQAAGRGLQLLFYSVGIGQISSEVPQNLSASRPQDRQFILSSKKLLLSDSGFYLCAWREAGAILYGYTFGSGTRLTVV.

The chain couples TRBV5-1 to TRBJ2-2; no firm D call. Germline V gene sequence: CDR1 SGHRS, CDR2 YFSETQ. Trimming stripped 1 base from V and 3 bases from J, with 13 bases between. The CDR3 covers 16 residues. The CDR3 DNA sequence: TGCGCCAGCAGCTTGTCTATGGTCGGTCACACCGGGGAGCTGTTTTTT. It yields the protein CASSLSMVGHTGELFF.

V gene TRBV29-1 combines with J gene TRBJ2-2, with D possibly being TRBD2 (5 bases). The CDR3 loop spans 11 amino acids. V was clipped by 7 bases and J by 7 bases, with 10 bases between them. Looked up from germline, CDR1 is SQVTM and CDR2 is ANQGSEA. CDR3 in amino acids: CSGRLDGELFF. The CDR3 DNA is TGCAGCGGGAGGTTGGACGGGGAGCTGTTTTTT.

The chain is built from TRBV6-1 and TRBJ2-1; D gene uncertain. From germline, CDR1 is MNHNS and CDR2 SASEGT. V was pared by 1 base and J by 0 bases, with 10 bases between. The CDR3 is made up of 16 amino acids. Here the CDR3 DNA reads TGTGCCAGCAGTGAAGGTAGACTTCTCTCCTACAATGAGCAGTTCTTC. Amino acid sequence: CASSEGRLLSYNEQFF.

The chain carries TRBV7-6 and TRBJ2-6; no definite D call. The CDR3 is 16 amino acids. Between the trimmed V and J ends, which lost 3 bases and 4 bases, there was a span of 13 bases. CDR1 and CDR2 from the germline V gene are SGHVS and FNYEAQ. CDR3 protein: CASSFTAMRGANVLTF. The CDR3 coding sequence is TGTGCCAGCAGCTTCACAGCCATGAGAGGGGCCAACGTCCTGACTTTC.

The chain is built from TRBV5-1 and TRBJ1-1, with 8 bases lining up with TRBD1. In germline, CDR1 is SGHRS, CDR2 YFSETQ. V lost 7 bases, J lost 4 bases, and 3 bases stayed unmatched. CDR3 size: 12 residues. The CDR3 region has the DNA TGCGCCAGCCGACAGGGGTCCACTGAAGCTTTCTTT. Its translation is CASRQGSTEAFF.

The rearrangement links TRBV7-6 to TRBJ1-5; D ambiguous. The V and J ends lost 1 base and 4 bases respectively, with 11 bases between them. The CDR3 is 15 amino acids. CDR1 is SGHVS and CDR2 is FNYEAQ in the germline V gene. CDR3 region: CASSLVGSGNQPQHF. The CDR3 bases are TGTGCCAGCAGCTTAGTGGGTTCGGGTAATCAGCCCCAGCATTTT.

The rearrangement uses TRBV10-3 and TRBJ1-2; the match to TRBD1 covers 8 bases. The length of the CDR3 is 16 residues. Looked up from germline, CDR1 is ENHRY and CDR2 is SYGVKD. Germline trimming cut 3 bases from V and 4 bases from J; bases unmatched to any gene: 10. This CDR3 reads CAISDQRTGISYGYTF. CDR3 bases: TGTGCCATCAGTGATCAACGGACAGGGATCTCCTATGGCTACACCTTC.